These T cell receptor beta chains were read from a single sample in a study of blood T cell repertoires in COVID-19. TCRdb keeps only in-frame clones here, not all; method: immunoSEQ multiplex PCR. Of more than 200,000 clones listed, approximately 86% are singletons. The sample comprised PBMCs or T cells enriched from blood (not recorded which). The receptor set was obtained from a woman between 50 and 59 years old who had recovered from COVID-19. CDR3s include the opening cysteine and the closing phenylalanine or tryptophan. A D gene is named only where the DNA matches it firmly.

D gene	V gene	J gene	CDR3 protein
TRBD2	TRBV5-1	TRBJ2-1	CASSLPGLANEQFF
-	TRBV28	TRBJ2-3	CASTPTGTTGTDTQYF
TRBD1	TRBV27	TRBJ1-2	CASSQTQGGYGYTF
-	TRBV7-3	TRBJ2-2	CASSPGTPGELFF
TRBD2	TRBV14	TRBJ2-1	CASSQTSGRNNEQFF
TRBD1	TRBV18	TRBJ1-2	CASSPWDSRMDGYTF
TRBD2	TRBV6-5	TRBJ2-1	CASSYEGLESYNEQFF
-	TRBV10-3	TRBJ1-2	CANGVDPNYGYTF
TRBD1	TRBV10-3	TRBJ2-1	CAISVETGMWNEQFF
-	TRBV2	TRBJ1-5	CASSERTVRINQPQHF
TRBD2	TRBV11-2	TRBJ2-1	CASSSLAGGPHSYNEQFF
TRBD1	TRBV5-1	TRBJ1-2	CASSSGTGERSYTF
TRBD2	TRBV27	TRBJ2-3	CASTKGTSGTDTQYF
TRBD2	TRBV6-5	TRBJ2-7	CASSYWTSVKTYEQYF
TRBD2	TRBV12-5	TRBJ2-5	CASGLGGRVKTQYF
-	TRBV30	TRBJ1-2	CAWKWSRGYGYTF
-	TRBV5-1	TRBJ1-1	CASSSGRNTEAFF
-	TRBV19	TRBJ2-1	CASRDPFRGTYNEQFF
-	TRBV15	TRBJ2-7	CATGDATGEQYF
-	TRBV6-2/TRBV6-3	TRBJ1-1	CASSKGAGSGEAFF